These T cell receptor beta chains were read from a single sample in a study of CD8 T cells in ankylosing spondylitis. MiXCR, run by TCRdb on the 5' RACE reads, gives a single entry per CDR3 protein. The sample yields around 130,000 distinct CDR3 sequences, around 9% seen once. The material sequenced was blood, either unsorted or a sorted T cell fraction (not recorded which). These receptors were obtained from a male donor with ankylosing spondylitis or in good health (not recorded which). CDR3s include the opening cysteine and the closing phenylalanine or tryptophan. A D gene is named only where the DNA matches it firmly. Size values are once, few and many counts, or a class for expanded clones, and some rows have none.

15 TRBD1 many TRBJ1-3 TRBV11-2 CASSPGTGARNTIYF TGTGCCAGCAGCCCGGGGACAGGGGCTAGAAACACCATATATTTT
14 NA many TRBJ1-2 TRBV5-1 CASSLVATNYGYTF TGCGCCAGCAGCTTGGTGGCAACTAACTATGGCTACACCTTC
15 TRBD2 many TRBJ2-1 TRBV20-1 CSASRQVAGVGEQFF TGCAGTGCTTCTCGTCAGGTAGCGGGAGTTGGTGAGCAGTTCTTC
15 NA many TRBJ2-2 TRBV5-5 CASSLGLGFTGELFF TGTGCCAGCAGCTTGGGACTAGGTTTTACCGGGGAGCTGTTTTTT
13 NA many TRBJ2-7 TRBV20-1 CSAREAGSYEQYF TGCAGTGCTAGAGAAGCGGGTTCCTACGAGCAGTACTTC
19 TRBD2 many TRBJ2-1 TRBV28 CASSGSGLARESSYNEQFF TGTGCCAGCAGCGGTTCCGGACTAGCGAGGGAAAGCTCCTACAATGAGCAGTTCTTC
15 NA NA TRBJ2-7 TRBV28 CARSLSRTARGGQYF TGTGCCAGAAGTTTATCCCGCACGGCTAGGGGAGGGCAGTACTTC
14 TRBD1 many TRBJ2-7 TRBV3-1 CASSSGTGAYEQYF TGTGCCAGCAGCTCCGGGACAGGGGCCTACGAGCAGTACTTC
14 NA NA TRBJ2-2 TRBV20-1 CSAIDYKNTGELFF TGCAGTGCTATAGACTATAAGAACACCGGGGAGCTGTTTTTT
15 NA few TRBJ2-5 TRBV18 CASSPLGVSGETQYF TGTGCCAGCTCACCATTGGGAGTTTCGGGGGAGACCCAGTACTTC
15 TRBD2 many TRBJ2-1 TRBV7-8 CASSRSGRAYNEQFF TGTGCCAGCAGCCGTAGCGGGAGGGCCTACAATGAGCAGTTCTTC
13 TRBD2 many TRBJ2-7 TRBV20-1 CSARVLAGNEQYF TGCAGTGCTAGAGTCCTAGCGGGAAACGAGCAGTACTTC
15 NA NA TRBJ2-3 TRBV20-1 CSATAAGDSTDTQYF TGCAGTGCTACCGCCGCAGGGGATTCCACAGATACGCAGTATTTT
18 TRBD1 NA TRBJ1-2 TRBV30 CAWSVHPIRDRGNYGYTF TGTGCCTGGAGTGTACACCCCATCCGGGACAGGGGTAACTATGGCTACACCTTC
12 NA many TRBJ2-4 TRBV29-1 CSVESGVNIQYF TGCAGCGTTGAATCGGGGGTAAACATTCAGTACTTC
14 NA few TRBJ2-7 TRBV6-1 CASSERSLNYEQYF TGTGCCAGCAGTGAACGCTCCCTCAACTACGAGCAGTACTTC
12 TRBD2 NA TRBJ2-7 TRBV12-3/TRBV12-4 CASSFQTSVQYF TGTGCCAGCAGTTTCCAGACTAGCGTGCAGTACTTC
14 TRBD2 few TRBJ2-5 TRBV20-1 CSASLAGVQETQYF TGCAGTGCTTCACTAGCGGGAGTACAAGAGACCCAGTACTTC
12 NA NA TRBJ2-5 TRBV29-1 CSVEERVKTQYF TGCAGCGTTGAAGAGCGTGTAAAGACCCAGTACTTC
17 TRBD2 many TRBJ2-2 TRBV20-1 CSARDPTRGRASGELFF TGCAGTGCTAGAGATCCTACCCGAGGGAGGGCCTCCGGGGAGCTGTTTTTT
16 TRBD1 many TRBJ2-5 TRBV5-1 CASSNKQGAFQETQYF TGCGCCAGCAGCAATAAACAGGGGGCCTTCCAAGAGACCCAGTACTTC
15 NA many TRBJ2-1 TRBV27 CASSFWSSAYNEQFF TGTGCCAGCAGTTTTTGGTCTAGCGCCTACAATGAGCAGTTCTTC
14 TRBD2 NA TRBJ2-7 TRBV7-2 CASSFRLAANEQYF TGTGCCAGCAGCTTTAGGCTAGCGGCCAATGAGCAGTACTTC
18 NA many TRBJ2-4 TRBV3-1 CASSQEGRWGTHKNIQYF TGTGCCAGCAGCCAAGAAGGCCGGTGGGGCACACACAAAAACATTCAGTACTTC
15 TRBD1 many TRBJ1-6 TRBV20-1 CSARGGYRGFSPLHF TGCAGTGCTAGAGGCGGCTACAGGGGATTTTCACCCCTCCACTTT
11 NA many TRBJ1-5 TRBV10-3 CAISENQPQHF TGTGCCATCAGTGAGAATCAGCCCCAGCATTTT
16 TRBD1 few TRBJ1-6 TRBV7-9 CASSLSDRGYNSPLHF TGTGCCAGCAGCTTATCTGACAGGGGTTATAATTCACCCCTCCACTTT
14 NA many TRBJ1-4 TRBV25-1 CASSGDATNEKLFF TGTGCCAGCAGCGGGGACGCAACTAATGAAAAACTGTTTTTT
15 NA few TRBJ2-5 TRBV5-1 CASSLGAAMGETQYF TGCGCCAGCAGCTTGGGAGCAGCCATGGGGGAGACCCAGTACTTC
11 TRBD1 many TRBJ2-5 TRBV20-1 CSARSPGTDYF TGCAGTGCTAGATCTCCCGGGACAGACTACTTC
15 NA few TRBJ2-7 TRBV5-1 CASSLASGSLLQQYF TGCGCCAGCAGCTTGGCAAGCGGATCCCTTCTCCAGCAGTACTTC
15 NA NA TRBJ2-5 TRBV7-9 CASSLHSNPQETQYF TGTGCCAGCAGCTTACACAGCAACCCCCAAGAGACCCAGTACTTC
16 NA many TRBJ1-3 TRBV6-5 CASSYSSQSAGNTIYF TGTGCCAGCAGTTACTCGTCGCAGAGCGCTGGAAACACCATATATTTT
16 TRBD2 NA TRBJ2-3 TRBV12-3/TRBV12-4 CASSLAAGGRGDTQYF TGTGCCAGCAGTTTAGCTGCGGGAGGCCGGGGAGATACGCAGTATTTT
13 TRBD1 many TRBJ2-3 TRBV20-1 CSASSGGADTQYF TGCAGTGCTAGCTCAGGGGGCGCGGATACGCAGTATTTT
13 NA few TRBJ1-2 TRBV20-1 CSAQNRDNYGYTF TGCAGTGCACAAAACAGGGATAACTATGGCTACACCTTC
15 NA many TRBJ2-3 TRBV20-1 CSARDSGNPVGAQYF TGCAGTGCTAGAGATTCGGGTAACCCGGTGGGGGCGCAGTATTTT
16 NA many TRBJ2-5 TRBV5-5 CASSFGRGFNEETQYF TGTGCCAGCAGCTTTGGGCGGGGTTTTAACGAAGAGACCCAGTACTTC
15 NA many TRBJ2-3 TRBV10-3 CAISGAGTSTDTQYF TGTGCCATCAGCGGGGCAGGAACTAGCACAGATACGCAGTATTTT
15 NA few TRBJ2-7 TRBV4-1 CASSQPRQGGYEQYF TGCGCCAGCAGCCAACCCAGACAGGGAGGTTACGAGCAGTACTTC
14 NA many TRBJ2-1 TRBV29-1 CSVAIWGVNNEQFF TGCAGCGTCGCTATATGGGGCGTTAACAATGAGCAGTTCTTC
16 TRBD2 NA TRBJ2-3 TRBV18 CASSPGLAGPTDTQYF TGTGCCAGCTCACCCGGACTAGCGGGACCAACAGATACGCAGTATTTT
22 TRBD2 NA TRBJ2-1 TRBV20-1 CCARDYKAGTRASGPINNEQFF TGCTGTGCTAGAGATTATAAGGCCGGGACTAGAGCTTCGGGACCGATAAACAATGAGCAGTTCTTC
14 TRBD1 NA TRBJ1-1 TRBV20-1 CSARARDRDAEAFF TGCAGTGCTAGAGCCCGGGACAGGGACGCTGAAGCTTTCTTT
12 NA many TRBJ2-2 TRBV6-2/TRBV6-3 CASSAGTGELFF TGTGCCAGCAGCGCCGGGACCGGGGAGCTGTTTTTT
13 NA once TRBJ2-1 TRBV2 CASSAQTYNEQFF TGTGCCAGCAGTGCACAAACCTACAATGAGCAGTTCTTC